This paragraph covers one TCR beta chain sequence. Its recognized antigen is unknown. No qualities accompany the bases; no much larger clone lies one base away. The data originate from a study of CD8 T cells in Susac syndrome (dated by TCRdb to about 2019). With regard to the full study: Among the Susac syndrome patients who were sequenced, clinically active disease was present in 5 or 6 and clinical remission was observed in eight. At blood withdrawal, Susac syndrome patients were therapy-naive, treated with corticosteroids (with IVIg additionally given to some), or treated with IVIg alone. Whether CD8+ T cell activation and differentiation in Susac syndrome was antigen driven was tested using repertoire sequencing. Study-level results and caveats: The CD4+ T cell repertoire of patients with Susac syndrome showed no detectable clonal expansion. The study acknowledged that relatively few individuals were included in the TCR sequencing and HLA analysis.

RNA was extracted with the RNeasy kit and about 0.5 to 1 ug was reverse transcribed using random hexamers. The immunoSEQ multiplex PCR assay, which covers 54 Vbeta and 13 Jbeta segments, was used to amplify TCR beta CDR3 regions. To correct PCR amplification bias, a synthetic template baseline was used for both primer optimization and computational correction. The original pipeline was this. Reads were assigned to V, D and J genes according to IMGT and analyzed in immunoSEQ Analyzer, with only productive sequences retained. Clonality was calculated as one minus the Shannon entropy normalized by log2 of the number of productive unique sequences. Public and private clones were assessed among the 100 most prevalent clones of each patient and control. Clones were defined as Susac-specific when absent from the healthy and MS cohorts, from fewer than 1,200 published viral clones and from other ImmuneACCESS disease sequences. TCRdb reworked the public reads: Q25 trimming with fastp, MiXCR clone assembly, productive beta chains retained. For every CDR3 protein sequence, its rows merge into one entry that carries the most common genes and DNA. Here the V and J calls rest on TCRdb's processing, not on the authors' analysis. This sample gives about 140,000 distinct CDR3 sequences in total; roughly 94% of them show up just once. The top ten clones comprise approximately 0.13% of the sample.

High-throughput TCR beta sequencing profiled peripheral blood CD8+ and CD4+ T cells from healthy donors, Susac syndrome patients and multiple sclerosis patients. The Susac syndrome patients fulfilled recently defined diagnostic criteria for either definite or probable disease. Bulk CD8+ and CD4+ T cells were purified by magnetic negative isolation, whereas CD8+ TEMRA cells were enriched by FACS. Blood was drawn into EDTA tubes, processed within 24 hours, and PBMCs were isolated by density gradient centrifugation. PBMCs intended for TCR sequencing were cryopreserved in liquid nitrogen and were subsequently thawed in a 37 degrees C water bath. Purity of sorted or isolated CD4+, CD8+ and CD8+ TEMRA cells was at least 90%. The junction carries 17 bases between V and J, which are trimmed by 0 bases and 6 bases respectively. Taken from the germline V gene (reference sequence), the CDR1 and CDR2 loops are LNHNV and YYDKDF. The CDR3 contains 16 residues, cysteine and phenylalanine counted. The only DNA kept is the CDR3, 48 bases in frame from the first base.

The sequence is built from TRBV15 and TRBJ1-1, with the D gene uncertain. This TCR was recovered from a human donor with Susac syndrome. Sample: CD4+ T cells from PBMCs. The DNA reads as follows: TGTGCCACCAGCAGAGACCAGGTCCGAGATGGGTCTGAAGCTTTCTTT. It codes for CATSRDQVRDGSEAFF.